Each of the 15 T cell receptor beta chains below was sequenced from the same sample in a study of blood T cells in healthy people across ages. The second PCR ran about 6 to 12 cycles with a sample-barcoded 5' primer and J-beta primers. TCRdb processed the 5' RACE reads anew with MiXCR; each CDR3 protein has one entry. The table has 700,000 to 800,000 distinct CDR3 sequences, roughly 44% seen once. The sequenced material came from blood. The receptors here all came from a woman in her sixties in good health.

Note on this clonotype: Because the CDR3's place on the DNA is in doubt, the DNA is left out and the CDR3 is given as listed by TCRdb. V and J are TRBV20-1 and TRBJ2-2; the listed D gene, TRBD1, was not tested against the DNA. In germline, CDR1 is DFQATT, CDR2 SNEGSKA (reference sequence). 21 amino acids form the CDR3, both terminal residues included. The CDR3 sequence: CSAPPGTGVSPLHFGNGELFF.

This clonotype has just a few counts. This chain links TRBV6-6 with TRBJ1-1; D uncertain. This CDR3 is built from 11 residues. The V gene lost 0 bases and the J gene lost 7 bases, with 3 bases spanning the gap. Germline loops: CDR1 MNHNY, CDR2 SVGAGI (reference sequence). CDR3 region: CASSYSLEAFF. The CDR3 region has the DNA TGTGCCAGCAGTTACTCACTTGAAGCTTTCTTT.

This clonotype was found a few times. The chain uses TRBV5-1 and TRBJ1-2; no definite D call. From germline, CDR1 is SGHRS and CDR2 YFSETQ. The CDR3 sequence is 14 residues long. V was shortened by 3 bases and J by 2 bases, with 11 bases between the two germline ends. As DNA, the CDR3 is TGCGCCAGCAGCTCATCGGAGGTGAACTATGGCTACACCTTC. The encoded protein is CASSSSEVNYGYTF.

This clonotype was seen a handful of times. The CDR3 DNA follows: TGCAGTGCTAGAGTAACAGGGGAAGATGGCTACACCTTC. Protein sequence: CSARVTGEDGYTF. The chain links TRBV20-1 to TRBJ1-2, with 7 bases aligning to TRBD1. The CDR3 totals 13 residues. V dropped 1 base and J dropped 6; count of bases not matched to a gene: 5. Germline V CDR1 and CDR2: DFQATT, SNEGSKA (reference sequence).

This clonotype came up once. The conserved final phenylalanine or tryptophan is absent from the CDR3, which likely points to a read error. The CDR3 coding sequence is TGTGCCATCAGTGAGGGGCTAGCGGCAGGGAATGAGCAGTTCTCC. The encoded protein is CAISEGLAAGNEQFS. This chain connects TRBV10-3 to TRBJ2-1; the match to TRBD2 covers 7 bases. The trim removed 2 bases at V and 7 bases at J, leaving 8 bases unmatched. Germline V gene lookup returns CDR1 ENHRY and CDR2 SYGVKD. The CDR3 covers 15 residues.

The chain combines TRBV7-8 with TRBJ1-1; 10 nucleotides line up with TRBD1. The V gene end was trimmed by 8 bases and the J gene end by 10 bases; junction bases not matched to a gene: 7. The CDR3 length is 12 residues. Germline-derived CDR1 and CDR2 are SGHVS and FQNEAQ. The CDR3 DNA follows: TGTGCCAGCGGGACAGGGGCGAGGGTAGCTTTCTTT. Protein sequence: CASGTGARVAFF.

The chain is built from TRBV27 and TRBJ1-5, with a possible D match to TRBD1 (6 bases). The CDR3 contains 15 residues. V lost 5 bases and J lost 7, with 18 bases in between. Germline V gene sequence: CDR1 MNHEY, CDR2 SMNVEV (reference sequence). The CDR3 DNA follows: TGTGCCAGCAGTCCCTCGGCCAGGGGCAGCCAGCCCCAGCATTTT. Its protein is CASSPSARGSQPQHF.

The chain carries TRBV5-1 and TRBJ2-5; 11 bases fit TRBD2. TRBJ2-7 matches the DNA end more closely, so the J call is doubtful. CDR3 length: 15 amino acids. CDR1 SGHRS and CDR2 YFSETQ come from the germline V gene. CDR3 in amino acids: CASSKLAGDSYEQYF. CDR3 coding DNA: TGCGCCAGCAGCAAACTAGCGGGGGACTCCTACGAGCAGTACTTC.

In regard to this clonotype: A much larger clone lies a single base off, so this may be a read error. The chain combines TRBV7-7 with TRBJ2-5, with 7 bases fitting TRBD2. Germline assignment: CDR1 SSHAT and CDR2 FNYEAQ (reference sequence). CDR3 size: 15 residues. CDR3 bases: TGTGCTAGCAGCTTAGAGGCGGGAGTAGGAAATGAGCAGTACTTC. The encoded protein is CASSLEAGVGNEQYF.

This clonotype was seen just once. The chain combines TRBV7-2 with TRBJ1-1; D gene uncertain. V lost 4 bases, J lost 6 bases, and 18 bases lay in between. The CDR3 covers 15 residues. Germline V CDR1 and CDR2: SGHTA, FQGNSA. This CDR3 reads CASSSSPGLKAEAFF. The CDR3 bases are TGTGCCAGCAGCTCCTCTCCGGGCTTGAAAGCTGAAGCTTTCTTT. The whole variable domain, remainder taken from reference TRBV7-2 and TRBJ1-1, is GAGVSQSPSNKVTEKGKDVELRCDPISGHTALYWYRQSLGQGLEFLIYFQGNSAPDKSGLPSDRFSAERTGGSVSTLTIQRTQQEDSAVYLCASSSSPGLKAEAFFGQGTRLTVV.

This chain joins TRBV7-9 and TRBJ1-2, with no clear D. V lost 5 bases to trimming and J lost 4 bases, with 11 bases between them. The germline V gene has CDR1 SEHNR and CDR2 FQNEAQ (reference sequence). This CDR3 contains 13 residues. The CDR3 protein is CASSQHEPYGYTF. CDR3 nucleotides: TGTGCCAGCAGCCAGCACGAGCCCTATGGCTACACCTTC.

V gene TRBV20-1 combines with J gene TRBJ2-3, with TRBD2 matching over 13 bases. J gave up 11 bases and V 1 base, and 9 bases lay outside the gene matches. This CDR3 contains 15 residues. Germline V lookup: CDR1 DFQATT, CDR2 SNEGSKA (reference sequence). CDR3 nucleotide sequence: TGCAGTGCTAGAGGCACTAGCGGGAGGGCCGAGGGGCAGTATTTT. It yields the protein CSARGTSGRAEGQYF.

This chain connects TRBV6-2 or TRBV6-3 to TRBJ1-2; 7 nucleotides line up with TRBD1. Trimming cost V 2 bases and J 2 bases; bases outside gene matches: 8. From germline, CDR1 is MNHEY and CDR2 SVGEGT. The CDR3 extends over 16 amino acids. The CDR3 protein is CASSYLPRDSNYGYTF. CDR3 nucleotides: TGTGCCAGCAGTTACCTCCCCCGGGACAGCAACTATGGCTACACCTTC.

The chain carries TRBV7-2 and TRBJ2-1, with 9 bases lining up with TRBD1. The V segment lost 1 base and the J segment 6 bases; nucleotides outside the gene matches: 7. In germline, CDR1 is SGHTA, CDR2 FQGNSA. This CDR3 region has 16 residues. The CDR3 DNA follows: TGTGCCAGCAGCTTAGATTGGGACAGGGTAGGCAATGAGCAGTTCTTC. It codes for CASSLDWDRVGNEQFF.

There are a few counts of this clonotype. The chain joins TRBV4-2 to TRBJ1-2; D perhaps matches TRBD1 (5 bases). V lost 1 base and J lost 8, with 14 bases in between. Germline lookup yields CDR1 LGHNA and CDR2 YNFKEQ. The length of the CDR3 is 14 residues. The CDR3: CASSQVGAGDGYTF. DNA for the CDR3: TGTGCCAGCAGCCAAGTAGGTGCCGGGGACGGCTACACCTTC.